These T cell receptor beta chains were read from a single sample in a study of blood T cells in healthy people across ages. TCRdb processed the 5' RACE reads anew with MiXCR; each CDR3 protein has one entry. The sample holds about 280,000 distinct CDR3 sequences, less than 30% seen once. Sequences were obtained from blood. All receptors derive from a woman in her 70s in good health. The CDR3 runs from the conserved cysteine through the conserved F or W. A D gene is named only where the DNA matches it firmly. Size tells how often a clone was seen (once, few, many) or the class of an expanded clone, and some rows leave it out.

cdr3_length: 12; j_call: TRBJ2-2; v_call: TRBV5-1; d_call: .; clone_size: few; cdr3_nt: TGCGCCAGCAGAGCGGACACCGGGGAGCTGTTTTTT; cdr3_aa: CASRADTGELFF
cdr3_length: 16; j_call: TRBJ2-3; v_call: TRBV20-1; d_call: .; clone_size: .; cdr3_nt: TGCAGTGCTAGATTCCCGGCAGGGTCTAGCACAGATACGCAGTATTTT; cdr3_aa: CSARFPAGSSTDTQYF
cdr3_length: 16; j_call: TRBJ2-5; v_call: TRBV28; d_call: .; clone_size: .; cdr3_nt: TGTGCCAGCGAAACCGGCAGCTTGAGTCCCGTATGGACCCAGTACTTC; cdr3_aa: CASETGSLSPVWTQYF
cdr3_length: 14; j_call: TRBJ1-4; v_call: TRBV20-1; d_call: TRBD1; clone_size: .; cdr3_nt: TGCAGTGCTAGATTCGGGACAGGGTCCGAAAAACTGTTTTTT; cdr3_aa: CSARFGTGSEKLFF
cdr3_length: 16; j_call: TRBJ1-4; v_call: TRBV27; d_call: .; clone_size: .; cdr3_nt: TGTGCCAGCAGTCCTATCCATCGACAGGAAATGGAAAAACTGTTTTTT; cdr3_aa: CASSPIHRQEMEKLFF
cdr3_length: 12; j_call: TRBJ1-1; v_call: TRBV29-1; d_call: .; clone_size: many; cdr3_nt: TGCAGCGTTGTAGTAGAGAACACTGAAGCTTTCTTT; cdr3_aa: CSVVVENTEAFF
cdr3_length: 14; j_call: TRBJ1-2; v_call: TRBV27; d_call: .; clone_size: .; cdr3_nt: TGTGCCAGCAGTTTAGTCCCAGTGCGCCATGGCTACACCTTC; cdr3_aa: CASSLVPVRHGYTF
cdr3_length: 14; j_call: TRBJ2-3; v_call: TRBV29-1; d_call: TRBD2; clone_size: few; cdr3_nt: TGCAGCGTTGAAATTTCTAGCGGGGCAGATACGCAGTATTTT; cdr3_aa: CSVEISSGADTQYF
cdr3_length: 14; j_call: TRBJ2-3; v_call: TRBV28; d_call: .; clone_size: .; cdr3_nt: TGTGCCAGCAGTTCCGTAGAGCCCACAGATACGCAGTATTTT; cdr3_aa: CASSSVEPTDTQYF
cdr3_length: 14; j_call: TRBJ2-5; v_call: TRBV20-1; d_call: TRBD2; clone_size: few; cdr3_nt: TGCAGTGCTTATAGCGGGAGCGACCAAGAGACCCAGTACTTC; cdr3_aa: CSAYSGSDQETQYF
cdr3_length: 16; j_call: TRBJ2-5; v_call: TRBV4-1; d_call: TRBD2; clone_size: .; cdr3_nt: TGCGCCAGCAGCCAGGGAGCTAGCGGAGGGCAAGAGACCCAGTACTTC; cdr3_aa: CASSQGASGGQETQYF
cdr3_length: 16; j_call: TRBJ1-1; v_call: TRBV4-3; d_call: TRBD1; clone_size: few; cdr3_nt: TGCGCCAGCAGGACAGGGAAGGGGGTTCAGAACACTGAAGCTTTCTTT; cdr3_aa: CASRTGKGVQNTEAFF
cdr3_length: 12; j_call: TRBJ2-5; v_call: TRBV11-1; d_call: .; clone_size: few; cdr3_nt: TGTGCCAGCAGCTTAACGAAGGAGACCCAGTACTTC; cdr3_aa: CASSLTKETQYF
cdr3_length: 13; j_call: TRBJ2-7; v_call: TRBV27; d_call: .; clone_size: .; cdr3_nt: TGTGCCAGCAGGACCTTGAATGCGTACGAGCAGTACTTC; cdr3_aa: CASRTLNAYEQYF
cdr3_length: 16; j_call: TRBJ2-1; v_call: TRBV4-2; d_call: TRBD2; clone_size: .; cdr3_nt: TGTGCCAGCAGCCAAGATATAAGCGGGAGGGGGGATGAGCAGTTCTTC; cdr3_aa: CASSQDISGRGDEQFF
cdr3_length: 15; j_call: TRBJ2-1; v_call: TRBV11-2; d_call: .; clone_size: once; cdr3_nt: TGTGCCAGCAGCTTCGGCTACCGCGTTAACAATGAGCAGTTCTTC; cdr3_aa: CASSFGYRVNNEQFF
cdr3_length: 15; j_call: TRBJ1-6; v_call: TRBV20-1; d_call: TRBD1; clone_size: few; cdr3_nt: TGCAGTGCTAGAGAGGTGGGACAGGCAAATTCACCCCTCCACTTT; cdr3_aa: CSAREVGQANSPLHF
cdr3_length: 14; j_call: TRBJ2-2; v_call: TRBV5-1; d_call: .; clone_size: .; cdr3_nt: TGCGCCAGCAGCCGGGGCATGAACACCGGGGAGCTGTTTTTT; cdr3_aa: CASSRGMNTGELFF
cdr3_length: 15; j_call: TRBJ1-5; v_call: TRBV6-1; d_call: .; clone_size: few; cdr3_nt: TGTGCCAGCAAGAGGGGAGACACATTGTTGGAGCCCCAGCATTTT; cdr3_aa: CASKRGDTLLEPQHF
cdr3_length: 13; j_call: TRBJ2-3; v_call: TRBV20-1; d_call: .; clone_size: few; cdr3_nt: TGCAGTCATAGACGGCAAAGCACAGATACGCAGTATTTT; cdr3_aa: CSHRRQSTDTQYF
cdr3_length: 14; j_call: TRBJ1-5; v_call: TRBV5-5; d_call: .; clone_size: few; cdr3_nt: TGTGCCAGCAGCTTGTTCGGGATCGATCAGCCCCAGCATTTT; cdr3_aa: CASSLFGIDQPQHF
cdr3_length: 15; j_call: TRBJ1-1; v_call: TRBV5-1; d_call: .; clone_size: .; cdr3_nt: TGCGCCAGCAGCTTGGAACCCGAGGTGGTCACTGAAGCTTTCTTT; cdr3_aa: CASSLEPEVVTEAFF
cdr3_length: 16; j_call: TRBJ2-5; v_call: TRBV12-3/TRBV12-4; d_call: TRBD2; clone_size: .; cdr3_nt: TGTGCCAGCAGTTCCCCTGGCAGCGGGAAGCGAGAGACCCAGTACTTC; cdr3_aa: CASSSPGSGKRETQYF
cdr3_length: 15; j_call: TRBJ2-2; v_call: TRBV7-2; d_call: .; clone_size: few; cdr3_nt: TGTGCCAGCAGCCGAGCCGTGTGGGACACCGGGGAGCTGTTTTTT; cdr3_aa: CASSRAVWDTGELFF
cdr3_length: 15; j_call: TRBJ1-5; v_call: TRBV3-1; d_call: .; clone_size: few; cdr3_nt: TGTGCCAGCAGCGCAGGGCAGGGTGGCAATCAGCCCCAGCATTTT; cdr3_aa: CASSAGQGGNQPQHF
cdr3_length: 15; j_call: TRBJ2-1; v_call: TRBV28; d_call: TRBD2; clone_size: few; cdr3_nt: TGTGCCAGCAGTCGGACTAGCGGACTCTACAATGAGCAGTTCTTC; cdr3_aa: CASSRTSGLYNEQFF
cdr3_length: 18; j_call: TRBJ2-7; v_call: TRBV10-3; d_call: TRBD2; clone_size: .; cdr3_nt: TGTGCCATCAGTGAGTCTCCCTACGGGGGGGCTTCCTCCTACGAGCAGTACTTC; cdr3_aa: CAISESPYGGASSYEQYF
cdr3_length: 13; j_call: TRBJ2-5; v_call: TRBV9; d_call: .; clone_size: .; cdr3_nt: TGTGCCAGCAGCGCATACTCCGCCGGAGAGCAGTACTTC; cdr3_aa: CASSAYSAGEQYF
cdr3_length: 13; j_call: TRBJ2-6; v_call: TRBV25-1; d_call: .; clone_size: .; cdr3_nt: TGTGCCACGACGGAGTCTGGGGCCAACGTCCTGACTTTC; cdr3_aa: CATTESGANVLTF
cdr3_length: 18; j_call: TRBJ2-7; v_call: TRBV5-1; d_call: TRBD1; clone_size: once; cdr3_nt: TGCGCCAGCAGCTTGCCCTGGGACAGCCAAACTTTAAACTACGAGCAGTACTTC; cdr3_aa: CASSLPWDSQTLNYEQYF
cdr3_length: 15; j_call: TRBJ2-3; v_call: TRBV5-1; d_call: .; clone_size: .; cdr3_nt: TGCGCCAGCAGCTTGTTCGGAGACGGTACAGATACGCAGTATTTT; cdr3_aa: CASSLFGDGTDTQYF